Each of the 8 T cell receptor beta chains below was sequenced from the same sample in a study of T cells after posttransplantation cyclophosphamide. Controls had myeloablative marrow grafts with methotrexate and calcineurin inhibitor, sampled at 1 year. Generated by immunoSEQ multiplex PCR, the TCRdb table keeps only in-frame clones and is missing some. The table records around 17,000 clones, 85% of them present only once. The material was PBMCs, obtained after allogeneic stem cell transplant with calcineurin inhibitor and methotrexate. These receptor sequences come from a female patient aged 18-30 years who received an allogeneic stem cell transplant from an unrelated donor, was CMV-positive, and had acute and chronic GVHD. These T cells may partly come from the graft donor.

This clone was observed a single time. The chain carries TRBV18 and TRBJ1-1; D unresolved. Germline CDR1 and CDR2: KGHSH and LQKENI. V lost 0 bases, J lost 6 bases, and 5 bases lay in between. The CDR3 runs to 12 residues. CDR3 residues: CASSPPTPEAFF. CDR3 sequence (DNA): TGTGCCAGCTCACCACCGACTCCTGAAGCTTTCTTT.

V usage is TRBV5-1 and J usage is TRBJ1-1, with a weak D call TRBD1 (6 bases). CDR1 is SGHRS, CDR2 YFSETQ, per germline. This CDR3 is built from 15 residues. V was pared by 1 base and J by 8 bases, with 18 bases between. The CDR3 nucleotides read TGCGCCAGCAGCTTGATGGGGGGGCGGGAGTCCGAAGCTTTCTTT. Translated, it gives CASSLMGGRESEAFF.

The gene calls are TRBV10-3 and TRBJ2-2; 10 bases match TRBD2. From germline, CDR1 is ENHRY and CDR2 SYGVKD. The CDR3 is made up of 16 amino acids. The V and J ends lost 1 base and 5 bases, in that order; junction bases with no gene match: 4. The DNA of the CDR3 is TGTGCCATCAGTGAGTTTTGGACTAGCGGAACCGGGGAGCTGTTTTTT. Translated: CAISEFWTSGTGELFF.

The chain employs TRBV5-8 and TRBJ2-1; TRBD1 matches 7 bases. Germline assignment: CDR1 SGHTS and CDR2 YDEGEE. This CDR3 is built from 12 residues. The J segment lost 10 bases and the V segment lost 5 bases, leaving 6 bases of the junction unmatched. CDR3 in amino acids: CASRETGDEQFF. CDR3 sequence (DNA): TGTGCCAGCAGGGAAACAGGGGACGAGCAGTTCTTC.

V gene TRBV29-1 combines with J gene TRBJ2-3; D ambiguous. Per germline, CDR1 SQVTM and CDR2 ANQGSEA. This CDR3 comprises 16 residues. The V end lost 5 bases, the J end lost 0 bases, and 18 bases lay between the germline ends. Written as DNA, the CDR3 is TGCAGCGTTTCTGCCGTCAGGCGATCTAGCACAGATACGCAGTATTTT. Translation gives CSVSAVRRSSTDTQYF.

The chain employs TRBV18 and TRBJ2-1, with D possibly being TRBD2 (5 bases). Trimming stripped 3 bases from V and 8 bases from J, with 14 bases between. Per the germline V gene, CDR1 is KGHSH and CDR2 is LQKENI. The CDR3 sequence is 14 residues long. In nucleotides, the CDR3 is TGTGCCAGCTCACCGGGATTTGACTATTATGAGCAGTTCTTC. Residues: CASSPGFDYYEQFF.

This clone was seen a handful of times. The CDR3 nucleotides read TGTGCCAGCAGCCCCCCCGGGACTAGCGCGCAGGTTGAGCAGTTCTTC. Protein: CASSPPGTSAQVEQFF. The chain links TRBV7-9 to TRBJ2-1; 10 positions match TRBD2. Germline assignment: CDR1 SEHNR and CDR2 FQNEAQ (reference sequence). With V trimmed by 5 bases and J by 9 bases, 13 bases remained unmatched. The length of the CDR3 is 16 residues.

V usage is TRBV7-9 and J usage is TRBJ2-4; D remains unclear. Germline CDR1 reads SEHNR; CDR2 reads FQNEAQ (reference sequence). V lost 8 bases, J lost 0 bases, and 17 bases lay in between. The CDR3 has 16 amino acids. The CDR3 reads CASAGSQLLAKNIQYF. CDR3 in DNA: TGTGCCAGCGCTGGGTCACAGCTACTAGCCAAAAACATTCAGTACTTC.